The entry that follows covers one T cell receptor (beta chain) sequence. The germline CDR1 and CDR2 sequences are SEHNR and FQNEAQ (reference sequence). This CDR3 spans 14 amino acids. V lost 8 bases, J lost 0 bases, and 12 bases lay in between. Methods used by the authors: Counts of nucleated cells, estimated from reference gene primer amplification, were obtained. Profiled with immunoSEQ multiplex PCR; TCRdb holds only in-frame clones, not every one. V, J and clone size derive from that table, while D and trimming were established from the DNA sequence. The sample has about 260,000 clones, 80% to 90% seen once. These data are taken from a study of blood T cell repertoires in COVID-19.

This TCR was sampled from a woman aged 40 to 50 who had recovered from COVID-19. Sequenced input: peripheral blood. The rearrangement joins TRBV7-9 to TRBJ2-3, with D tentatively TRBD2 (5 bases). This chain's CDR3 is CASGTADSTDTQYF. The CDR3 DNA sequence: TGTGCCAGCGGAACAGCGGACAGCACAGATACGCAGTATTTT.